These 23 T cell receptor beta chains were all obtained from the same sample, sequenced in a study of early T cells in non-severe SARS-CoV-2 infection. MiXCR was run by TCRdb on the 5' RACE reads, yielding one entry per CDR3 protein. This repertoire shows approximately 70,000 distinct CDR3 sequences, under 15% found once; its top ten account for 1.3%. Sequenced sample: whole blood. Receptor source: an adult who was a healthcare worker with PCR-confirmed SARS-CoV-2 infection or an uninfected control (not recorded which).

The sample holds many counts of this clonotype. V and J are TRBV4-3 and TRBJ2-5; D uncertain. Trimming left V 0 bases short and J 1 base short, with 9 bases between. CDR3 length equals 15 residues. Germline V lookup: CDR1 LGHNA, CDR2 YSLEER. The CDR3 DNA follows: TGCGCCAGCAGCCAAGATGGGTACCCCCAAGAGACCCAGTACTTC. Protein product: CASSQDGYPQETQYF.

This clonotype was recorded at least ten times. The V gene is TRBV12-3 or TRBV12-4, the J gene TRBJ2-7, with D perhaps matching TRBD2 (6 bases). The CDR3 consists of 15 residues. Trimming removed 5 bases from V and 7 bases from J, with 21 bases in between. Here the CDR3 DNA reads TGTGCCAGCAGTACCTACCGGGAGACGGGGGATGAGCAGTACTTC. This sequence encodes CASSTYRETGDEQYF.

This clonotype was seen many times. In DNA, the CDR3 is TGCAGTGCTAGAGATGAGCATTCCTCCTACGAGCAGTACTTC. Encoded protein: CSARDEHSSYEQYF. This chain joins TRBV20-1 and TRBJ2-7; D unresolved. CDR3 size: 14 residues. Germline V gives CDR1 DFQATT, CDR2 SNEGSKA (reference sequence). V was trimmed by 0 bases and J by 0 bases, leaving 9 bases between them.

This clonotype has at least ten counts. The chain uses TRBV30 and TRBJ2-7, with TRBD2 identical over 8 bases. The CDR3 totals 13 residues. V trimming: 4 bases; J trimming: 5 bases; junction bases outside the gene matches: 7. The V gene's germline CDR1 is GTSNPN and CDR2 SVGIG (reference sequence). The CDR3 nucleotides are TGTGCCTGGACGGGACTAGGGTTGGACGAGCAGTACTTC. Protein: CAWTGLGLDEQYF.

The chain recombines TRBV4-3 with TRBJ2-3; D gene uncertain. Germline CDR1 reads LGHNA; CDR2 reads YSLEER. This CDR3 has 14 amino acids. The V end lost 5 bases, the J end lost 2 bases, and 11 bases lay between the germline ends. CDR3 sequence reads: CASSSTGNTDTQYF. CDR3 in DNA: TGCGCCAGCAGCTCGACTGGAAACACAGATACGCAGTATTTT.

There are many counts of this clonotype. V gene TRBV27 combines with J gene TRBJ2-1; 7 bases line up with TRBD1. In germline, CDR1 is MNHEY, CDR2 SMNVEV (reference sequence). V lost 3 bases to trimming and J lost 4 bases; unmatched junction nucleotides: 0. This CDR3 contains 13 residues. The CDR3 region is CASSLTGYNEQFF. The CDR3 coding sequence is TGTGCCAGCAGTTTGACAGGGTACAATGAGCAGTTCTTC.

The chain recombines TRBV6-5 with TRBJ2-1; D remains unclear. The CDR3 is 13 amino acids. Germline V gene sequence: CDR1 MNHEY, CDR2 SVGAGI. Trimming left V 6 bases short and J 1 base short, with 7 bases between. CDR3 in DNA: TGTGCCAGCAGCGACTCATCCTACAATGAGCAGTTCTTC. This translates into CASSDSSYNEQFF.

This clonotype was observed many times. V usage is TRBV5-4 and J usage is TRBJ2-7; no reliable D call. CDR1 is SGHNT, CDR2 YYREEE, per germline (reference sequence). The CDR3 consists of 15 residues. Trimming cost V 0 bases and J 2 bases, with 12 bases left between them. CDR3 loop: CASSLVGDTPYEQYF. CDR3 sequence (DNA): TGTGCCAGCAGCTTGGTAGGAGACACCCCCTACGAGCAGTACTTC.

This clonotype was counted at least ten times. DNA of the CDR3: TGTGCCAGCAGCCCCATTACTCGGAGCTCCTACAATGAGCAGTTCTTC. Protein: CASSPITRSSYNEQFF. The chain combines TRBV3-1 with TRBJ2-1; D is uncertain. Germline V lookup: CDR1 LGHDT, CDR2 YNNKEL (reference sequence). This CDR3 spans 16 amino acids. The V end was cut by 4 bases, the J end by 0 bases, with 13 bases between.

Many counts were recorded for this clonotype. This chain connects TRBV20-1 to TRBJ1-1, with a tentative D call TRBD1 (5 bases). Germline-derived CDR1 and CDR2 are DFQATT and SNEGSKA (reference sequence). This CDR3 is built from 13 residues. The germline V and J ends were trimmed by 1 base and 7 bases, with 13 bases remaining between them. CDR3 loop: CSARGGTQVEAFF. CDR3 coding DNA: TGCAGTGCTAGAGGGGGGACTCAGGTTGAAGCTTTCTTT.

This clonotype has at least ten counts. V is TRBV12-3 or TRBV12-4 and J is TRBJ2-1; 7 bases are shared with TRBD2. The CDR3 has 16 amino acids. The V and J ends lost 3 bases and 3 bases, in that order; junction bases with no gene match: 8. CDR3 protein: CASSFLGGSIYNEQFF. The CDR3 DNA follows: TGTGCCAGCAGTTTCCTTGGCGGGAGTATCTACAATGAGCAGTTCTTC.

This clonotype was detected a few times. CDR3 in amino acids: CSVEPFYEQYF. CDR3 bases: TGCAGCGTTGAGCCTTTCTACGAGCAGTACTTC. The genes are TRBV29-1 and TRBJ2-7; D unclear. The CDR3 totals 11 residues. Trimming stripped 3 bases from V and 3 bases from J, with 6 bases between. Germline V CDR1 and CDR2: SQVTM, ANQGSEA.

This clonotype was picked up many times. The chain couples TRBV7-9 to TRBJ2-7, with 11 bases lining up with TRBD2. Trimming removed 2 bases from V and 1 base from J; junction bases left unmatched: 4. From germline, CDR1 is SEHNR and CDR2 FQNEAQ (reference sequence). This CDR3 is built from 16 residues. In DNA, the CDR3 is TGTGCCAGCAGCTTAATTCTAGCGGGAGGATCCTACGAGCAGTACTTC. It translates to CASSLILAGGSYEQYF.

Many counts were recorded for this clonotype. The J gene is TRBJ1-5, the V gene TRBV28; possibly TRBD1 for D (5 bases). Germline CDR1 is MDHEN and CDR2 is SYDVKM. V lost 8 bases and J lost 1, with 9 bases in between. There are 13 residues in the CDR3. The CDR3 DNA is TGTGCCAGCGGACGGGACAGCAATCAGCCCCAGCATTTT. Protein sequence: CASGRDSNQPQHF. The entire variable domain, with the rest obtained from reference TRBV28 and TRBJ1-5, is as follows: DVKVTQSSRYLVKRTGEKVFLECVQDMDHENMFWYRQDPGLGLRLIYFSYDVKMKEKGDIPEGYSVSREKKERFSLILESASTNQTSMYLCASGRDSNQPQHFGDGTRLSIL.

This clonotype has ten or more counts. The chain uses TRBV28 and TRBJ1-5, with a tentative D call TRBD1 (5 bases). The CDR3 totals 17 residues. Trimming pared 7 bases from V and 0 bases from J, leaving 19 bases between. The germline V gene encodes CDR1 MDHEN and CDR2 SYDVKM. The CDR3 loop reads CASNRMMFRDSNQPQHF. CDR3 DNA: TGTGCCAGCAACCGAATGATGTTCAGGGATAGCAATCAGCCCCAGCATTTT.

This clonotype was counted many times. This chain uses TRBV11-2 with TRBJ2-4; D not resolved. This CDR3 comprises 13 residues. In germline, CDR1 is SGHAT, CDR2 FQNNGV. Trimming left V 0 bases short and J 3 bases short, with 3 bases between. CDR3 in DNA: TGTGCCAGCAGCTTAGAGATCAAAAACATTCAGTACTTC. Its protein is CASSLEIKNIQYF.

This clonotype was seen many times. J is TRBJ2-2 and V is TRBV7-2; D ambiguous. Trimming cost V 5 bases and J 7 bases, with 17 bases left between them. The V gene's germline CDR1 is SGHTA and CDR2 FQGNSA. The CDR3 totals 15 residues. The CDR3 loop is CASSPLPWGGGELFF. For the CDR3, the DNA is TGTGCCAGCAGCCCACTTCCCTGGGGTGGCGGGGAGCTGTTTTTT.

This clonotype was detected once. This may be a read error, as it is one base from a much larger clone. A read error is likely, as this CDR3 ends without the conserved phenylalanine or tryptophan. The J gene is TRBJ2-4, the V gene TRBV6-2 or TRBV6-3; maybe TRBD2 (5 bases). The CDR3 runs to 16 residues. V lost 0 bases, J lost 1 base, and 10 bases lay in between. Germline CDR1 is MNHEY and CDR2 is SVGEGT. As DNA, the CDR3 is TGTGCCAGCAGTTACTCGCCGGGATTCGCCAAAAACATTCAGTACTGC. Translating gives CASSYSPGFAKNIQYC.

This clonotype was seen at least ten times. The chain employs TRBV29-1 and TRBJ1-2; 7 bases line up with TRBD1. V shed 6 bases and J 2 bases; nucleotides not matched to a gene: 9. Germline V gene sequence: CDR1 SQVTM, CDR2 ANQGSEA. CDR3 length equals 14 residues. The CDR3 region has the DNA TGCAGCGTGACCCCAACAGGGGAAAACTATGGCTACACCTTC. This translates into CSVTPTGENYGYTF.

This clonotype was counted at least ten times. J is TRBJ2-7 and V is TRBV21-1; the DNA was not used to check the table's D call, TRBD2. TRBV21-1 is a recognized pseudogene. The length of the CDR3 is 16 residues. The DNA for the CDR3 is TGTGCCAGCAGCAACTTAGCGGGGAATAATTCCTACGAGCAGTACTTC. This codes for CASSNLAGNNSYEQYF.

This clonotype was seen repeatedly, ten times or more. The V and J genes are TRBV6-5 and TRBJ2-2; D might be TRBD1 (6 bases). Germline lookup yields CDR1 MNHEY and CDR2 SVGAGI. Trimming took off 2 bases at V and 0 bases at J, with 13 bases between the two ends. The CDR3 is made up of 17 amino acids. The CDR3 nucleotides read TGTGCCAGCAGTTACGATGTCACAGGGTCGAACACCGGGGAGCTGTTTTTT. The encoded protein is CASSYDVTGSNTGELFF.

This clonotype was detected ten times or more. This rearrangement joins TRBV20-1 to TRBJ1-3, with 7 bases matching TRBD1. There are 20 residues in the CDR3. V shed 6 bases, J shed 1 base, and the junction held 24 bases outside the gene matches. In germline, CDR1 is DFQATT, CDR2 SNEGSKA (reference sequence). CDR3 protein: CSASPVAKVKGGWSGNTIYF. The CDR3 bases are TGCAGTGCCAGCCCCGTTGCTAAGGTGAAAGGGGGCTGGTCTGGAAACACCATATATTTT.

The CDR3 coding sequence is TGCAGCGTGGGGCCTGCTACGCGGGACACCTTGGTCACTGAAGCTTTCTTT. This encodes CSVGPATRDTLVTEAFF. V usage is TRBV29-1 and J usage is TRBJ1-1; D perhaps matches TRBD1 (6 bases). Germline lookup yields CDR1 SQVTM and CDR2 ANQGSEA. Trimming pared 6 bases from V and 4 bases from J, leaving 27 bases between. This CDR3 spans 17 amino acids.